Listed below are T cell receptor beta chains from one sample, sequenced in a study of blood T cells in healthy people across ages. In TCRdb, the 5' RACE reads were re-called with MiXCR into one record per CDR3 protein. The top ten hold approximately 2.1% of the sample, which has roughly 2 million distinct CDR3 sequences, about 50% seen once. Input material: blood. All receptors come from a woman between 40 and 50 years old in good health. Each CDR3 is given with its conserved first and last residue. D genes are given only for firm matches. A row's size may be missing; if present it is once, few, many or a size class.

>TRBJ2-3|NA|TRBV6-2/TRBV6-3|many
TGTGCCAGCAGTTACTCGAAGGCTAGCACAGATACGCAGTATTTT
CASSYSKASTDTQYF
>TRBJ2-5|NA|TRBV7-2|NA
TGTGCCAGCAGTTCGTGGGGGGCACAAGAGACCCAGTACTTC
CASSSWGAQETQYF
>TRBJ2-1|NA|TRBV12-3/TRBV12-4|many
TGTGCCAGCAGTTTCTTCCCCAGCTCCTACAATGAGCAGTTCTTC
CASSFFPSSYNEQFF
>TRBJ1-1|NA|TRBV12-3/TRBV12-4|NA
TGTGCCAGCAGTCTCGATACAGGGATGAACACTGAAGCTTTCTTT
CASSLDTGMNTEAFF
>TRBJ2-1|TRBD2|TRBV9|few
TGTGCCAGCAGCGTAGGGGAGGGAGCCTACAATGAGCAGTTCTTC
CASSVGEGAYNEQFF
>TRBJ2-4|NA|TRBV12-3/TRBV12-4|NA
TGTGCCAGCAGTATGTTTATTCAGAGGGGCACTGCCATAGCCAAAAACATTCAGTACTTC
CASSMFIQRGTAIAKNIQYF
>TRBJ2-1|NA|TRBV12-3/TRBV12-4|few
TGTGCCAGCAGGAAGACAGGGGGCAGGGTAGCGGGGGGCAATGAGCAGTTCTTC
CASRKTGGRVAGGNEQFF
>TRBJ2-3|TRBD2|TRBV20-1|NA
TGCAGTGCCCTAAGTGGACTAGCGTTAGATACGCAGTATTTT
CSALSGLALDTQYF
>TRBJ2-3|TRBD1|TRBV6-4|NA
TGTGCCAGCAGTGACCAGACAGGGGATACGCAGTATTTT
CASSDQTGDTQYF
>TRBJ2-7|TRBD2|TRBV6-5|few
TGTGCCAGCAGCACGACTAGCGGGGGTTACGAGCAGTACTTC
CASSTTSGGYEQYF
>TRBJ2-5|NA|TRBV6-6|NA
TGTGCCAGCAGTTACGGACCGAGGCATGTGGAGACCCAGTACTTC
CASSYGPRHVETQYF
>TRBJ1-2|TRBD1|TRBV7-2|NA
TGTGCCAGCAGCTTAGCTCAGGGGACAGGGTGGAACTATGGCTACACCTTC
CASSLAQGTGWNYGYTF
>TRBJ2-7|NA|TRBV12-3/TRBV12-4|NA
TGTGCCAGCAGTTTAGGCAGGGGCAACGACGAGCAGTACTTC
CASSLGRGNDEQYF
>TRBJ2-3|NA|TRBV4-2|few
TGTGCCAGCAGCCAAGACAGGGAGATTAATACGCAGTATTTT
CASSQDREINTQYF
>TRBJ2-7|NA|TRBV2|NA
TGTGCCAGCAGCCCCCTGTTCGTGGGGGTAAGGGCGAATGAGCAGTACTTC
CASSPLFVGVRANEQYF
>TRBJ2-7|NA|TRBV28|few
TGTGCCAGCAGTTTGAGCCCCACAGGGTCTCTCGAGCAGTACTTC
CASSLSPTGSLEQYF
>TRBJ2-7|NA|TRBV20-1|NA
TGCAGTGCCACCCGCGACAGGACCTACGAGCAGTACTTC
CSATRDRTYEQYF
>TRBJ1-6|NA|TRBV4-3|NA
TGCGCCAGCAGCCAAGAGCGGGACCAGAGGGCTTCACCCCTCCACTTT
CASSQERDQRASPLHF
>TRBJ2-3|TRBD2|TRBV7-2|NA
TGTGCCAGCAGCACGCTAGCGGGATTTACAGATACGCAGTATTTT
CASSTLAGFTDTQYF
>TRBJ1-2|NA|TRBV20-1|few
TGCAGTGCTAGAGATGAAGGAGACTATGGCTACACCTTC
CSARDEGDYGYTF
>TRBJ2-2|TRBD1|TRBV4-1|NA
TGCGCCAGCAGCCAAGACTCCGGGACAGGGAGAGTCGGGGAGCTGTTTTTT
CASSQDSGTGRVGELFF
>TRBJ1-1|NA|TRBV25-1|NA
TGTGCCAGCAGTGCCGGACAGCTGAACACTGAAGCTTTCTTT
CASSAGQLNTEAFF
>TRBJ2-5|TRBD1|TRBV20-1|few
TGCAGTGCTAGTATCAGGGGGCAGGTAGAGACCCAGTACTTC
CSASIRGQVETQYF
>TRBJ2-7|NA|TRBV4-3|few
TGCGCCAGCAGCCAAGAGACAAACTCAGCCTACGAGCAGTACTTC
CASSQETNSAYEQYF
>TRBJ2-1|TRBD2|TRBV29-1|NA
TGCAGCGCCGAATGGGGGGGTGAGCAGTTCTTC
CSAEWGGEQFF
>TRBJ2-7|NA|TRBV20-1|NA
TGCAGTGCCCAGGCGGGCTCCGAGCAGTACTTC
CSAQAGSEQYF
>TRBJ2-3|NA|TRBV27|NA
TGTGCCAGCAGTTCCCAAGCGGAGACAGATACGCAGTATTTT
CASSSQAETDTQYF
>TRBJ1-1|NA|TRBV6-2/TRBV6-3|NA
TGTGCCAGCAGGGAGGGAGGGACTGAAGCTTTCTTT
CASREGGTEAFF
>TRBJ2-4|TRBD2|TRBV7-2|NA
TGTGCCAGCAGCCGGGGAGGGACTAGCGGCACCAAAAACATTCAGTACTTC
CASSRGGTSGTKNIQYF
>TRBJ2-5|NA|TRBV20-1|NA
TGCAGTGGGAAATCGCGGGGAGGCCATGAGACCCAGTACTTC
CSGKSRGGHETQYF
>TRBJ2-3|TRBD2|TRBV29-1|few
TGCAGCGTTAAGTTCGGTAGCGGGACGCATACGCAGTATTTT
CSVKFGSGTHTQYF
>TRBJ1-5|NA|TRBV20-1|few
TGCAGTGCTAACCGGGACAGCAATCAGCCCCAGCATTTT
CSANRDSNQPQHF
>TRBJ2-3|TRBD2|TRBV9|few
TGTGCCAGCAGGGGTTGGACTAGCGGGACAGATACGCAGTATTTT
CASRGWTSGTDTQYF
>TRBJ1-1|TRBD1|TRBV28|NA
TGTGCCAGCAGCACGACAGGGGAATATGAAGCTTTCTTT
CASSTTGEYEAFF
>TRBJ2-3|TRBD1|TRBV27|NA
TGTGCCAGCAGCCGCGGGACAGGGGCGGGAGATACGCAGTATTTT
CASSRGTGAGDTQYF
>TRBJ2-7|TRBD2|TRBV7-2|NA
TGTGCCAGTAGGACTAGCGGGGGAACTGGGAACAACGAGCAGTACTTC
CASRTSGGTGNNEQYF
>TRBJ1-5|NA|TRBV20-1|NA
TGCAGTGCTACAGGGCCCACCGACGCCCAGCATTTT
CSATGPTDAQHF
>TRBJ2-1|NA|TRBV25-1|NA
TGTGCCAGCAGTGAATATCTGGGGGCGCTTTCTGGCGAGCAGTTCTTC
CASSEYLGALSGEQFF
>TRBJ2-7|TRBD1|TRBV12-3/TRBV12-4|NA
TGTGCCAGCAGGTGGACAGGCCCATCTAACGAGCAGTACTTC
CASRWTGPSNEQYF
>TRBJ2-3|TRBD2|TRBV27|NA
TGTGCCAGCATTCGAAAGTGGGGAGGGAGCACAGATACGCAGTATTTT
CASIRKWGGSTDTQYF
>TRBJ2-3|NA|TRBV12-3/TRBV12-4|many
TGTGCCAGCAGCCCGGGGGATAGCACAGATACGCAGTATTTT
CASSPGDSTDTQYF
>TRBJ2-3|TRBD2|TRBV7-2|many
TGTGCCAGCAGTCCTGGCGGGGGGGGATACACAGATACGCAGTATTTT
CASSPGGGGYTDTQYF
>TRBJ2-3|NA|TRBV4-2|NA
TGTGCCAGCAGCCAAGATGTCAAAAGCGCAGATACGCAGTATTTT
CASSQDVKSADTQYF
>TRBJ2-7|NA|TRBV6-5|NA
TGTGCCAGCAGTTCCCGCGCGGGGCCCTGGGGCTCCGAGCAGTACTTC
CASSSRAGPWGSEQYF
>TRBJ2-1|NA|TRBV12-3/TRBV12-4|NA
TGTGCCAGCAGTTTAACGAGGGACAATGAGCAGTTCTTC
CASSLTRDNEQFF
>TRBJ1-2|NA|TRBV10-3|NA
TGTACCATCAGTGAAAGGGACCCGGCGAACTATGGCTACACCTTC
CTISERDPANYGYTF